The rows below give T cell receptor beta chains drawn from one sample of a study of response to subunit inactivated influenza vaccine. Each CDR3 protein is one row after TCRdb ran MiXCR on the RT-PCR reads. The sample records about 780,000 distinct CDR3 sequences, around 20% being singletons. Specimen: PBMCs from blood, collected roughly 5 days after vaccination. Every receptor here comes from a man in his fifties who received an inactivated influenza vaccine. CDR3s include the opening cysteine and the closing phenylalanine or tryptophan. The D gene is left open where the match is weak. Only some rows state a clone size, as once, few, many or a class for expanded clones.

>few|TRBV29-1|TRBJ1-1|NA
TGCAGCGTTATGAGGACTGAAGCTTTCTTT
CSVMRTEAFF
>NA|TRBV29-1|TRBJ2-3|NA
TGCAGCGTTGGTCTGCGGGGAAGGCGAGATACGCAGTATTTT
CSVGLRGRRDTQYF
>NA|TRBV15|TRBJ2-3|TRBD2
TGTGCCACCGGCAGCGGGAGTGCCGCAGATACGCAGTATTTT
CATGSGSAADTQYF
>once|TRBV2|TRBJ2-5|NA
TGTGCCAGCGTGGCCGGGACTCACCAAGAGACCCAGTACTTC
CASVAGTHQETQYF
>NA|TRBV15|TRBJ2-1|TRBD2
TGTGCCACCAGCCAAAGCGGGGGAGCGGGAGTGAGGGAGCAGTTCTTC
CATSQSGGAGVREQFF
>NA|TRBV4-3|TRBJ1-3|NA
TGCGCCAGCAGCCAAGGGACAGCCCTCTCTGGAAACACCATATATTTT
CASSQGTALSGNTIYF
>NA|TRBV6-5|TRBJ2-1|NA
TGTGCCAGCAGTTACTTGAAGGATCTCCGCCTTTTCAATGAGCAGTTCTTC
CASSYLKDLRLFNEQFF
>NA|TRBV14|TRBJ2-1|NA
TGTGCCAGCAGCCAGGGATCTGGCGGCTCCTACAATGAGCAGTTCTTC
CASSQGSGGSYNEQFF
>many|TRBV7-9|TRBJ1-2|NA
TGTGCCAGCAGCTTATCAGGGACTGACTATGGCTACACCTTC
CASSLSGTDYGYTF
>NA|TRBV7-2|TRBJ2-7|NA
TGTGCCAGCAGCTTAGGGACAGACAACGAGCAGTACTTC
CASSLGTDNEQYF
>NA|TRBV5-1|TRBJ2-1|TRBD2
TGCGCCAGCAGCGCCAGCTCCGGGACTAGCGGGGGGGCGAGGTTCTTC
CASSASSGTSGGARFF
>few|TRBV12-3/TRBV12-4|TRBJ1-5|NA
TGTGCCAGCAAGTTCGGAGGGAATCAGCCCCAGCATTTT
CASKFGGNQPQHF
>NA|TRBV5-1|TRBJ1-1|NA
TGCGCCAGCAGCTTGATGTACAGGGCAACGAACACTGAAGCTTTCTTT
CASSLMYRATNTEAFF
>few|TRBV24-1|TRBJ2-1|NA
TGTGCCACCAGTAGCTCAAAAACTGTCTACAATGAGCAGTTCTTC
CATSSSKTVYNEQFF
>NA|TRBV6-2/TRBV6-3|TRBJ2-2|NA
TGTGCCAGCAGAACTAGACAGTACACCGGGGAGCTGTTTTTT
CASRTRQYTGELFF
>NA|TRBV6-2/TRBV6-3|TRBJ2-7|NA
TGTGCCAGCAGTTACTCTCTGCGGCCCTACGAGCAGTACTTC
CASSYSLRPYEQYF
>medium-sized|TRBV20-1|TRBJ2-5|NA
TGCAGTGCGATCCGGGGGTTAGCGGAGACCCAGTACTTC
CSAIRGLAETQYF
>NA|TRBV4-3|TRBJ1-1|NA
TGCGCCAGCAGCCAAGAAAGGGACGCTGAAGCTTTCTTT
CASSQERDAEAFF
>NA|TRBV7-9|TRBJ2-5|NA
TGTGCCAGCAGCTTCGGCCGGGTACAAGTGAACCAAGAGACCCAGTACTTC
CASSFGRVQVNQETQYF
>NA|TRBV12-3/TRBV12-4|TRBJ2-4|NA
TGTGCCAGCAGTTACATTGAGGGTCCCAAAAACATTCAGTACTTC
CASSYIEGPKNIQYF
>few|TRBV20-1|TRBJ2-3|NA
TGCAGTGCTCCAGGGCCTAGCACAGATACGCAGTATTTT
CSAPGPSTDTQYF
>NA|TRBV7-2|TRBJ2-2|TRBD2
TGTGCCAGCAGCTTAGGACGGGGGGGCGGCACCGGGGAGCTGTTTTTT
CASSLGRGGGTGELFF
>NA|TRBV12-3/TRBV12-4|TRBJ2-7|NA
TGTGCCAGCAGTTTTTCGGGCCGCTACGAGCAGTACTTC
CASSFSGRYEQYF
>few|TRBV7-8|TRBJ2-5|TRBD2
TGTGCCAGCAGGCCTACGGGGGGTCGGGAGACCCAGTACTTC
CASRPTGGRETQYF
>NA|TRBV7-3|TRBJ2-4|NA
TGTGCCAGCAGTAAGGACCACCTCAACATTCAGTACTTC
CASSKDHLNIQYF